The sequence of this T cell receptor (beta chain) was determined in a study of T cells in Graves' hyperthyroidism and ophthalmopathy. Active moderate-to-severe ophthalmopathy, Clinical Activity Score at least 3, NOSPECS at least 4, under 3 months' duration. This clonotype was seen repeatedly, ten times or more. What was amplified from RNA transcripts were TCR beta CDR3 regions. TCR CDR3 underwent first-round RT-PCR with the HTBI primer set. TCRdb recomputed calls from the multiplex PCR reads with MiXCR, one row per CDR3 protein. The sample lists about 410,000 distinct CDR3 sequences, about 15% occurring once. The sample consisted of blood. This clonotype was sampled from a man younger than 30 with Graves' ophthalmopathy.

The CDR3 is CASSFMWGERDTQYF. CDR3 DNA: TGTGCCAGCAGCTTTATGTGGGGGGAAAGGGATACGCAGTATTTT. The chain recombines TRBV7-8 with TRBJ2-3, with D maybe TRBD2 (6 bases). The germline CDR1 and CDR2 sequences are SGHVS and FQNEAQ. With 3 bases removed from V and 6 bases from J, the gap between germline ends came to 16 bases. There are 15 residues in the CDR3.